This T cell receptor beta chain was captured by sequencing in a study of CD8+ T cells in alopecia areata. Alopecia areata patients had lesional scalp punch biopsies and peripheral blood taken from them. As concerns this clone: A single base separates this from a much larger clone, so it may be a read error.

This CDR3 spans 11 amino acids. Trimming left V 1 base short and J 5 bases short, with 3 bases between. Germline V lookup: CDR1 SEHNR, CDR2 FQNEAQ (reference sequence). RNA was extracted and reverse transcribed into cDNA as the sequencing template. Sequencing was performed with immunoSEQ multiplex PCR; in TCRdb, only in-frame clones are kept and a portion is missing. The sample has 75,000 to 100,000 clones, under 45% seen once. The sequence was collected from a human donor with alopecia areata. Sequenced: CD4+ T cells sorted from blood. The rearrangement joins TRBV7-9 to TRBJ2-7; D is unclear. The CDR3 is CASSLVHEQYF. The DNA for the CDR3 is TGTGCCAGCAGCTTAGTCCACGAGCAGTACTTC. Variable domain in full (rest from reference TRBV7-9 and TRBJ2-7): DTGVSQNPRHKITKRGQNVTFRCDPISEHNRLYWYRQTLGQGPEFLTYFQNEAQLEKSRLLSDRFSAERPKGSFSTLEIQRTEQGDSAMYLCASSLVHEQYFGPGTRLTVT.